This T cell receptor (beta chain) was sequenced for a study of OX40 agonist ivuxolimab in advanced cancers. In the study overall: In this trial design, patients received ivuxolimab intravenously at 0.01 to 10 mg/kg every 2 weeks. Study results and limitations: In general, CD8+ T cells held more expanded clones than CD4+ did, on average.

The repertoire was sequenced with immunoSEQ multiplex PCR; TCRdb's copy has only in-frame clones and lacks some. The table records about 99,000 clones, about 96% of them present only once. Individuals having autoimmune disease history or systemic immunosuppression were not enrolled. The germline gives CDR1 MNHEY, CDR2 SVGAGI. Between the trimmed V and J ends, which lost 5 bases and 5 bases, there was a span of 14 bases. The CDR3 spans 14 residues. This clone was detected once. Its antigen is undetermined. The receptor's source is an adult with an advanced solid tumor such as melanoma, head and neck, liver or kidney cancer. Sequenced material: CD4+ or CD8+ T cells sorted from blood, taken in a trial of the OX40 agonist ivuxolimab. V gene TRBV6-5 combines with J gene TRBJ2-3; possible D gene TRBD2, 6 bases. The CDR3 spells CASSLGSLKDTQYF. CDR3 nucleotides: TGTGCCAGCAGTCTCGGGAGCCTCAAAGATACGCAGTATTTT.